This T cell receptor (beta chain) was sequenced during a study of T cell responses to AZD1222 COVID-19 vaccine. Points from the study as a whole: Among those given AZD1222, only six were seropositive at baseline.

Assay used: immunoSEQ multiplex PCR; TCRdb lists only in-frame clones, some missing. This sample has about 150,000 clones; around nine tenths occur once, and the top ten carry roughly 3.1%. Note on this clone: Its specificity is not known.

The germline CDR1 and CDR2 sequences are LNHDA and SQIVND (reference sequence). V lost 6 bases, J lost 4 bases, and 15 bases lay in between. This CDR3 is built from 14 residues. The input for sequencing was peripheral blood, taken 28 days after the second AZD1222 dose. This sequence originates from an adult who received the AZD1222 COVID-19 vaccine. The rearrangement links TRBV19 to TRBJ1-2, with D possibly matching TRBD1 (5 bases). This chain's CDR3 is CASRRQPSTYGYTF. CDR3 coding DNA: TGTGCCAGTAGGCGACAGCCTTCAACCTATGGCTACACCTTC.